This TCR beta chain was documented in a study of PD-L1 blockade in urothelial cancer. V was shortened by 0 bases and J by 0 bases, with 7 bases between the two germline ends. Germline assignment: CDR1 SGHVS and CDR2 FNYEAQ. CDR3 size: 15 residues. The time point: pretreatment peripheral blood. Data came from immunoSEQ multiplex PCR; TCRdb stores just in-frame clones and leaves some out. This sample carries over 30,000 clones, approximately 84% of them seen once, and the ten largest clones take around 14%. V usage is TRBV7-6 and J usage is TRBJ2-3, with D unclear. The input for sequencing was PBMCs, taken around atezolizumab (anti-PD-L1) treatment. This clonotype was obtained from a man in his sixties with urothelial cancer. CDR3 region: CASSLADGSTDTQYF. CDR3 nucleotides: TGTGCCAGCAGCTTAGCCGACGGGAGCACAGATACGCAGTATTTT.